This passage covers 15 T cell receptor beta chains from one sample sequenced in a study of cytomegalovirus exposure and HLA in healthy donors. The PCR contained 60 Vbeta and 13 Jbeta primers. Sequencing used immunoSEQ multiplex PCR; TCRdb keeps in-frame clones, though not all of them. The table shows around 160,000 clones, with roughly 80% occurring only once. Specimen: PBMCs. The source of these receptors is a male donor in good health and CMV-seropositive.

V is TRBV30 and J is TRBJ1-6; the D gene is possibly TRBD1 (5 bases). The length of the CDR3 is 13 residues. Germline CDR1 and CDR2: GTSNPN and SVGIG (reference sequence). Trimming left V 0 bases short and J 7 bases short, with 7 bases between. DNA for the CDR3: TGTGCCTGGAGTGTCGGGGGAAATTCACCCCTCCACTTT. Protein: CAWSVGGNSPLHF.

This chain uses TRBV5-6 with TRBJ2-5; D perhaps matches TRBD1 (5 bases). V shed 1 base and J shed 5 bases, with 15 bases lying between them. Germline lookup yields CDR1 SGHDT and CDR2 YYEEEE. There are 15 residues in the CDR3. The CDR3 DNA follows: TGTGCCAGCAGCTTGAGCCCGACAGTGGGGGAGACCCAGTACTTC. This encodes CASSLSPTVGETQYF.

The gene calls are TRBV11-2 and TRBJ2-7, with TRBD1 matching over 9 bases. V dropped 3 bases and J dropped 6; count of bases not matched to a gene: 9. CDR1 and CDR2 (germline): SGHAT, FQNNGV. CDR3 size: 15 residues. The CDR3 here is CASSLTGTGNAEQYF. The CDR3 DNA reads TGTGCCAGCAGCTTGACCGGGACAGGGAATGCCGAGCAGTACTTC.

This clone was detected a few times. The V and J genes are TRBV29-1 and TRBJ2-1, with 10 bases that match TRBD2. The ends lost 4 bases at V and 7 bases at J; junction bases unmatched: 4. CDR1 SQVTM and CDR2 ANQGSEA come from the germline V gene. The CDR3 has 13 amino acids. DNA of the CDR3: TGCAGCGTTGCGGCTAGCGGGAGTAATGAGCAGTTCTTC. Translation: CSVAASGSNEQFF.

This chain joins TRBV30 and TRBJ2-3; TRBD1 matches at 7 bases. Germline lookup yields CDR1 GTSNPN and CDR2 SVGIG (reference sequence). After removal of 0 bases from V and 4 bases from J, the junction contained 4 bases not matched to a gene. The CDR3 totals 14 residues. CDR3 sequence: CAWSVGQGADTQYF. The DNA for the CDR3 is TGTGCCTGGAGTGTTGGGCAGGGGGCAGATACGCAGTATTTT. The full variable domain, completed using reference TRBV30 and TRBJ2-3, is SQTIHQWPATLVQPVGSPLSLECTVEGTSNPNLYWYRQAAGRGLQLLFYSVGIGQISSEVPQNLSASRPQDRQFILSSKKLLLSDSGFYLCAWSVGQGADTQYFGPGTRLTVL.

V usage is TRBV11-2 and J usage is TRBJ2-7; possibly TRBD2 for D (5 bases). The CDR3 totals 14 residues. The V gene lost 1 base and the J gene lost 7 bases, with 14 bases spanning the gap. Germline loops: CDR1 SGHAT, CDR2 FQNNGV. This chain's CDR3 is CASSLAPALGEQYF. The CDR3 nucleotides are TGTGCCAGCAGCTTAGCTCCTGCACTAGGGGAGCAGTACTTC.

The chain employs TRBV5-4 and TRBJ1-1, with D maybe TRBD1 (6 bases). Trimming left V 7 bases short and J 7 bases short, with 14 bases between. The CDR3 runs 12 residues. Germline V CDR1 and CDR2: SGHNT, YYREEE (reference sequence). CDR3 sequence reads: CASLAPGVEAFF. CDR3 nucleotide sequence: TGTGCCAGCCTGGCGCCAGGGGTTGAAGCTTTCTTT.

The chain links TRBV9 to TRBJ2-3; D uncertain. V was clipped by 0 bases and J by 0 bases, with 8 bases between them. The CDR3 is 15 residues long. The germline V gene has CDR1 SGDLS and CDR2 YYNGEE. The DNA of the CDR3 is TGTGCCAGCAGCGTAGGTTGGCTGAGCACAGATACGCAGTATTTT. Translation: CASSVGWLSTDTQYF.

This sequence joins TRBV7-2 and TRBJ2-7, with D unclear. CDR1 SGHTA and CDR2 FQGNSA come from the germline V gene. V was shortened by 0 bases and J by 2 bases, with 5 bases between the two germline ends. The CDR3 runs 13 residues. CDR3 nucleotide sequence: TGTGCCAGCAGCTTAGCCGTAACCTACGAGCAGTACTTC. Translated: CASSLAVTYEQYF.

As concerns this clone: This CDR3 is missing its conserved last phenylalanine or tryptophan, likely due to a read error. The DNA is omitted, as the CDR3 cannot be located on it reliably, and the CDR3 follows TCRdb's listing. The chain uses TRBV5-6 and TRBJ1-1; TRBD1 was called by the table and not checked on the DNA. The CDR3 spans 10 amino acids, including both terminal residues. From germline, CDR1 is SGHDT and CDR2 YYEEEE. This CDR3 reads CASSQTTGLS.

The rearrangement joins TRBV5-5 to TRBJ2-7; TRBD1 aligns across 10 bases. The J segment lost 7 bases and the V segment lost 2 bases, leaving 12 bases of the junction unmatched. Germline CDR1 reads SGHKS; CDR2 reads YYEKEE (reference sequence). This CDR3 comprises 16 residues. As DNA, the CDR3 is TGTGCCAGCAGCTTTCCCGACAGGGGGCGAGGAGGGGAGCAGTACTTC. Its protein is CASSFPDRGRGGEQYF.

This clone was recorded only once. The germline gene is not matched at one end of the junction; a read error may be the cause. The chain is built from TRBV28 and TRBJ1-2, with D unresolved. The length of the CDR3 is 12 residues. Per germline, CDR1 MDHEN and CDR2 SYDVKM. The CDR3 reads CASSFPGSANLF. CDR3 DNA sequence: TGTGCCAGCAGTTTTCCGGGAAGCGCCAATCTCTTC.

The chain is built from TRBV7-9 and TRBJ2-7; D might be TRBD1 (6 bases). The CDR3 is made up of 15 amino acids. CDR1 is SEHNR and CDR2 is FQNEAQ in the germline V gene (reference sequence). Trimming pared 5 bases from V and 0 bases from J, leaving 14 bases between. CDR3 loop: CASSPGGTTSYEQYF. The DNA of the CDR3 is TGTGCCAGCAGCCCGGGTGGGACAACCTCCTACGAGCAGTACTTC.

In this sample, this clone turned up once. The V and J genes are TRBV10-1 and TRBJ2-7, with 13 bases matching TRBD2. V shed 9 bases, J shed 5 bases, and the junction held 4 bases outside the gene matches. Germline V gives CDR1 WNHNN, CDR2 SYGVQD (reference sequence). There are 13 residues in the CDR3. CDR3 sequence: CASSGLAGNEQYF. CDR3 coding DNA: TGCGCCAGTTCGGGACTAGCGGGGAACGAGCAGTACTTC.

The CDR3 reads CASSQGEDQPQHF. The CDR3 DNA sequence: TGTGCCAGCAGCCAGGGCGAGGATCAGCCCCAGCATTTT. This rearrangement joins TRBV11-2 to TRBJ1-5; D is possibly TRBD1 (5 bases). Germline V lookup: CDR1 SGHAT, CDR2 FQNNGV. The CDR3 runs to 13 residues. V dropped 5 bases and J dropped 5 bases, with 10 bases sitting between them.